This T cell receptor (beta chain) derives from a study of cytomegalovirus exposure and HLA in healthy donors. The CDR3 has 15 residues. Unmatched junction bases numbered 4, after V lost 2 bases and J lost 3 bases. CDR1 MGHRA and CDR2 YSYEKL come from the germline V gene. General observations from the study: Later, an analysis showed that TCR beta chains associated with HLA were more clonally expanded than others that were equally common.

A note on this clone: Its antigen is not identified.

With 60 Vbeta and 13 Jbeta primers, the PCR was carried out. Per the study methods: In a later analysis, the count reached 80 million or so unique TCR beta chains, with approximately 10 million shared. Here immunoSEQ multiplex PCR was the method, and the copy in TCRdb shows in-frame clones only, minus some. The V and J calls and clone size are taken from that table; D and trimming were inferred from the DNA. Its clone listing holds roughly 140,000 clones. The source of this sequence is a man in his forties in good health and CMV-seronegative. The rearrangement joins TRBV4-1 to TRBJ1-2; 9 nucleotides agree with TRBD1. Input material: PBMCs. The CDR3 sequence: CASSQWGQGHYGYTF. In DNA, the CDR3 is TGCGCCAGCAGCCAATGGGGACAGGGCCACTATGGCTACACCTTC.